This paragraph covers one T cell receptor beta chain sequence. The data belong to a study of blood T cell repertoires in COVID-19. Overall study: Donors in the United States, Italy and Spain gave samples during acute or convalescent COVID-19.

In the original workflow: Using reference gene primer amplification, nucleated cell counts were estimated. Sequencing was performed with immunoSEQ multiplex PCR; in TCRdb, only in-frame clones are kept and a portion is missing. D and trimming were read from the DNA, whereas the V and J calls and clone size are those reported in that table. The sample has about 86,000 clones; 75% to 90% are singletons. Sequencing was carried out using peripheral blood. This sequence was found in a woman of 80 years or more with active or convalescent COVID-19.

The CDR3 spells CASSLGTSYEAFF. The CDR3 nucleotides read TGTGCCAGCAGCTTAGGGACATCCTATGAAGCTTTCTTT. The gene calls are TRBV7-9 and TRBJ1-1; possible D gene TRBD1, 5 bases. Trimming stripped 1 base from V and 7 bases from J, with 10 bases between. Germline-derived CDR1 and CDR2 are SEHNR and FQNEAQ (reference sequence). The length of the CDR3 is 13 residues.